Included here is one T cell receptor beta chain sequence, with context. Its cognate antigen is unknown. UMI-labeled 5' RACE yielded the TRB cDNA libraries. No DNA is given; TCRdb re-called the 5' RACE reads and lists each CDR3 protein once. The sample table sets out about 120,000 distinct CDR3 sequences. CD45RO-CCR7+CD27+CD95- defined naive CD8+ T cells. These data originate in a study of CXCR3-negative and CXCR3-positive naive CD8 T cells. Study conclusions and caveats: The majority of assays used fresh PBMCs, and CXCR3 expression partially decreased after cryopreservation.

Sequencing was done on a sample of naive CXCR3- CD8+ T cells from blood. The subset here: CD45RO-CCR7+CD27+CD95- naive CD8+ T cells lacking CXCR3 (TNR3-). This TCR was recovered from a human donor in good health. Some clones in this sample may be carry-over from other donors' samples.

The CDR3 spells CASSLDGTYGYTF. V gene TRBV7-9 combines with J gene TRBJ1-2. The CDR3 spans 13 residues. Per the germline V gene, CDR1 is SEHNR and CDR2 is FQNEAQ (reference sequence).